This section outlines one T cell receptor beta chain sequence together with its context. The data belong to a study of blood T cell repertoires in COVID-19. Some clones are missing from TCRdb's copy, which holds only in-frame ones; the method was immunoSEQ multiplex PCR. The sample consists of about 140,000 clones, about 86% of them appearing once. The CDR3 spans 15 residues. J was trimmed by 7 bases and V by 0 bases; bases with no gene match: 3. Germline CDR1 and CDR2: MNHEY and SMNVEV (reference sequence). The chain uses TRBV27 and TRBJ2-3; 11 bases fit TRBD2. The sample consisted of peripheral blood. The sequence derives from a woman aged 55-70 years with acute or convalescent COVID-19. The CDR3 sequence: CASSLSLAGGNTQYF. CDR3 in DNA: TGTGCCAGCAGTTTATCGCTAGCGGGGGGCAATACGCAGTATTTT.